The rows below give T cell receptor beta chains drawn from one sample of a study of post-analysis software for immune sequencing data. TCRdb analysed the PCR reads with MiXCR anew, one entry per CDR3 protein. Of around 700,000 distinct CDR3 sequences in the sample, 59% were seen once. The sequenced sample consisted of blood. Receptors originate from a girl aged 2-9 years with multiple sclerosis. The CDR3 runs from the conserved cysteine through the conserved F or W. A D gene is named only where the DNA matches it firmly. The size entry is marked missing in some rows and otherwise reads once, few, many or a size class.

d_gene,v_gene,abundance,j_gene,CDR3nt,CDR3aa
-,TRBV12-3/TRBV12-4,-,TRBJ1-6,TGTGCCAGCAGTCCAAAGGGGAATTCACCCCTCCACTTT,CASSPKGNSPLHF
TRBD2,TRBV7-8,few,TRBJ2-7,TGTGCCACCAATCGGGAACCCGGGACTAGCGGGTACGAGCAGTACTTC,CATNREPGTSGYEQYF
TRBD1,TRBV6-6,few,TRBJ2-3,TGTGCCAGCAGCCGTACCGACGCGGGACAGGGCACAGATACGCAGTATTTT,CASSRTDAGQGTDTQYF
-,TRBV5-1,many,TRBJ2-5,TGCGCCAGCAGCTTGGAGGCGGAGACCCAGTACTTC,CASSLEAETQYF
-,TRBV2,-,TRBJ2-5,TGTGCCAGCAGTCGGGAGTTAGACAATGAGCAGTACTTC,CASSRELDNEQYF
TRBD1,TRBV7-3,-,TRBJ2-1,TGTGCCAGCAGCTTAGGTGGACAGGGCTCCGATGAGCAGTTCTTC,CASSLGGQGSDEQFF
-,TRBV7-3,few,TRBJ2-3,TGTGCCAGCAGCCAACGGGGGAGAACAGATACGCAGTATTTT,CASSQRGRTDTQYF
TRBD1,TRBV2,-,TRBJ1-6,TGTGCCAGCTCGACCCGGGACAGGGAAAATTCACCCCTCCACTTT,CASSTRDRENSPLHF
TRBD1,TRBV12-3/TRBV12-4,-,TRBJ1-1,TGTGCCAGCACCCCGGGCAGGGGACAGGGGGCTTTCTTT,CASTPGRGQGAFF
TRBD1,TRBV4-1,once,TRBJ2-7,TGCGCCAGCAGCCAGGAATCTACAGGGGTCCCATCCTACGAGCAGTACTTC,CASSQESTGVPSYEQYF
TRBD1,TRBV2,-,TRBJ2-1,TGTGCCGGCAGGGCACAGGGGAGCTCCTACAATGAGCAGTTCTTC,CAGRAQGSSYNEQFF
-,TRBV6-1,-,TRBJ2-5,TGTGCCAGCAGGGTTGGGGTCCAAGAGACCCAGTACTTC,CASRVGVQETQYF
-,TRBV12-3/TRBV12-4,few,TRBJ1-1,TGTGCCAGCAGTTCGGAGGGGGGGAACACTGAAGCTTTCTTT,CASSSEGGNTEAFF
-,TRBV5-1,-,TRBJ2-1,TGCGCCAGCAGCTTGCTCCCCCCCAATGAGCAGTTCTTC,CASSLLPPNEQFF
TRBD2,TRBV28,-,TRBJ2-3,TGTGCCAGCAGCCCGCTAGCGGTCTCCTCGGCGGATACGCAGTATTTT,CASSPLAVSSADTQYF
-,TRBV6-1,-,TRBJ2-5,TGTGCCAGCAGAGAGGACATCCCTCAGGAAGAGACCCAGTACTTC,CASREDIPQEETQYF
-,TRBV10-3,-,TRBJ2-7,TGTGCCATCAGCGGAGGGGGCAACGAGCAGTACTTC,CAISGGGNEQYF
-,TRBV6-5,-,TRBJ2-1,TGTGCCAGCAGTTGGGGTAAAAATGAGCAGTTCTTC,CASSWGKNEQFF
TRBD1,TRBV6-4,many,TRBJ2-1,TGTGCCAGCAGTGATACTGCCGAAGACAGGGATTACAATGAGCAGTTCTTC,CASSDTAEDRDYNEQFF
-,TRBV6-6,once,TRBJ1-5,TGTGCCAGCAGTTACGCAGGGACGGGTCAGCCCCAGCATTTT,CASSYAGTGQPQHF
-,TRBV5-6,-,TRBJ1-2,TGTGCCAGCAGCTTGAATTTCGGGGGACTATCTAACTATGGCTACACCTTC,CASSLNFGGLSNYGYTF
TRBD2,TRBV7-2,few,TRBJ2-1,TGTGCCAGCAGCTTAATAGCGGGATCCTACAATGAGCAGTTCTTC,CASSLIAGSYNEQFF
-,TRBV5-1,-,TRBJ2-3,TGCGCCAGCAGCGGCCTTGGACTGTCCACAGATACGCAGTATTTT,CASSGLGLSTDTQYF
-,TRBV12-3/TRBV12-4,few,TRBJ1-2,TGTGCCAGCAGTTGGACAGCTAACTATGGCTACACCTTC,CASSWTANYGYTF
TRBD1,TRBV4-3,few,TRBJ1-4,TGCGCCAGCAGCCAGGCTTATCAGGGGGCAACTAATGAAAAACTGTTTTTT,CASSQAYQGATNEKLFF
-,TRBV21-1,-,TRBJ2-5,TGTGCCAGCAGCAAGTTGAGACTAGCGGGAGCCGAGTACTTC,CASSKLRLAGAEYF
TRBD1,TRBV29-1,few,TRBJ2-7,TGCAGCGTTGAAGGGGCAGGGGGTGACTACGAGCAGTACTTC,CSVEGAGGDYEQYF
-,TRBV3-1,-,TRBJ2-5,TGTGCCAGCAGCCAGAGGGGGGCCCAAGAGACCCAGTACTTC,CASSQRGAQETQYF
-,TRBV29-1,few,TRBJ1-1,TGCAGCGTTGACGTTGATCTTGGGGACCGCCTGGCCATGAACACTGAAGCTTTCTTT,CSVDVDLGDRLAMNTEAFF
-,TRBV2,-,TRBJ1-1,TGTGCCAGCAGTGTTTTTTTAGGGGCTGAAGCTTTCTTT,CASSVFLGAEAFF
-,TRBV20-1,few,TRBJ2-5,TGCAGTGCTCTAGGGAACCAAGAGACCCAGTACTTC,CSALGNQETQYF
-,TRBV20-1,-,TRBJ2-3,TGCAGTGCTACAGCGGCTCATACAAGCACAGATACGCAGTATTTT,CSATAAHTSTDTQYF
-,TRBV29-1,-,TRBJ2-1,TGCAGCGTTTACCAGGGGAATTACAATGAGCAGTTCTTC,CSVYQGNYNEQFF
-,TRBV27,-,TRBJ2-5,TGTGCCAGCAGTGCTCAGGGGAGGAAAGAGACCCAGTACTTC,CASSAQGRKETQYF
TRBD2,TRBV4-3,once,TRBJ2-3,TGCGCCAGCAGCCAGCCCGGGACTAGCGAACGTACGCAGTATTTT,CASSQPGTSERTQYF
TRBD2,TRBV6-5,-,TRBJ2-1,TGTGCCAGCAGTTCTTCACTAGCGGGGTTACCCTACAATGAGCAGTTCTTC,CASSSSLAGLPYNEQFF
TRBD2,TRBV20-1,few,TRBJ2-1,TGCAGTGCTCGCAGTCTAGCGGGAGTCAATGAGCAGTTCTTC,CSARSLAGVNEQFF
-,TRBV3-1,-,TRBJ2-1,TGTGCCAGCAGCCAAGATAGGTTGGCAGCTTACAATGAGCAGTTCTTC,CASSQDRLAAYNEQFF
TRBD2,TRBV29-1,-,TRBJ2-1,TGCAGCGCACGACTAGCGGAAAACAATGAGCAGTTCTTC,CSARLAENNEQFF
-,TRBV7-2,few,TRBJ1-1,TGTGCCAGTTGGGGGCAAATGAACACTGAAGCTTTCTTT,CASWGQMNTEAFF
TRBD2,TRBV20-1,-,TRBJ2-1,TGCAGTGCTAGGGCTAGCGGTAGCTCCTACAATGAGCAGTTCTTC,CSARASGSSYNEQFF
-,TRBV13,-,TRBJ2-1,TGTGCCAGCAGCTCAAGGGGCTCCGGGACAACTTTGCTCAATGAGCAGTTCTTC,CASSSRGSGTTLLNEQFF
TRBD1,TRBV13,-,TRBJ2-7,TGTGCCAGCAGCTCCCCCAGGACAGGGGACTACGAGCAGTACTTC,CASSSPRTGDYEQYF
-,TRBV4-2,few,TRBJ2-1,TGTGCCAGCAGCCAAGATCTAGTGGGCCTGGGGCAGTTCTTC,CASSQDLVGLGQFF
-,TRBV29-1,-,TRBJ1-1,TGCAGCGCCTCCGGGGGGAGAATTGAAGCTTTCTTT,CSASGGRIEAFF
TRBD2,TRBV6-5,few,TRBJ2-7,TGTGCCAGCAGTTACTCGTATCAGCGGGAGGGCCCGGGTAACGAGCAGTACTTC,CASSYSYQREGPGNEQYF
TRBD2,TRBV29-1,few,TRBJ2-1,TGCAGCGTTGATGCTAGCGGGTACAATGAGCAGTTCTTC,CSVDASGYNEQFF
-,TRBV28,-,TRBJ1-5,TGTGCCAGCAGTTTAACAGTTAGCAATCAGCCCCAGCATTTT,CASSLTVSNQPQHF
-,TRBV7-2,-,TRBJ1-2,TGTGCCAGCAGCCTAACGGTTCGGGGTACCTATGGCTACACCTTC,CASSLTVRGTYGYTF
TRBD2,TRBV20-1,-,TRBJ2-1,TGCAGTGCTGGAAGACCGGGACTACGAGACAATGAGCAGTTCTTC,CSAGRPGLRDNEQFF
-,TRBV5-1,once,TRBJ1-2,TGCGCCAGCAGCTTGAGGGCCTCCCCAGGGTTAACGGATGGCTACACCTTC,CASSLRASPGLTDGYTF